Following are 30 T cell receptor beta chains from one sample sequenced in a study of regulatory T cells in long-lasting Graves disease. The time point is: newly diagnosed GD, antithyroid drugs for less than 3 months. PBMC RNA served as the TCR library source. Arm-PCR with iRepertoire HTBI primers amplified the CDR3 regions for these TCR beta libraries. TCRdb called the multiplex PCR reads again in MiXCR, with one record for every CDR3 protein. The table records approximately 350,000 distinct CDR3 sequences, over 15% of them present only once. These data were likewise used in another study, on T cells in Graves' hyperthyroidism and ophthalmopathy.

Specimen: peripheral blood mononuclear cells (PBMCs), collected at new diagnosis, from a patient treated with antithyroid drugs. These receptors were taken from a middle-aged man with Graves disease.

This clonotype was seen repeatedly, ten times or more. The rearrangement uses TRBV3-1 and TRBJ2-7; D tentatively fits TRBD1 or TRBD2 (5 bases each). The V and J ends lost 2 bases and 4 bases respectively, with 12 bases between them. The CDR3 runs 14 residues. The germline V gene encodes CDR1 LGHDT and CDR2 YNNKEL (reference sequence). In nucleotides, the CDR3 is TGTGCCAGCAGCCAATGGGGGACGGCGTACGAGCAGTACTTC. It is translated as CASSQWGTAYEQYF.

This clonotype was counted ten times or more. The chain employs TRBV10-3 and TRBJ2-3, with D unclear. CDR3 length equals 18 residues. Trimming pared 0 bases from V and 2 bases from J, leaving 18 bases between. The germline gives CDR1 ENHRY, CDR2 SYGVKD. The CDR3 region has the DNA TGTGCCATCAGTGAGTCGAATACCGCCCGGCTAGACACAGATACGCAGTATTTT. It is translated as CAISESNTARLDTDTQYF.

This sequence joins TRBV20-1 and TRBJ2-1; the match to TRBD2 covers 13 bases. The germline V gene encodes CDR1 DFQATT and CDR2 SNEGSKA (reference sequence). The V segment lost 0 bases and the J segment 10 bases; nucleotides outside the gene matches: 9. The CDR3 extends over 16 amino acids. As DNA, the CDR3 is TGCAGTGCTAGAGACCCAAGGGGGACTAGCGGGGACGAGCAGTTCTTC. It codes for CSARDPRGTSGDEQFF.

Comment on this clonotype: A read error is likely here: a far larger clone is one base away. The chain employs TRBV12-3 or TRBV12-4 and TRBJ2-1; D could derive from TRBD1 or TRBD2 (5 bases each). CDR3 length: 15 residues. V was shortened by 5 bases and J by 13 bases, with 24 bases between the two germline ends. For the CDR3, the DNA is TGTGCCAGCAGTGGAGATTATGGGGGAGCAGAGACCCAGTTCTTC. Translation: CASSGDYGGAETQFF.

This clonotype came up many times. The V and J genes are TRBV7-3 and TRBJ1-1, with D perhaps matching TRBD1 (5 bases). Looked up from germline, CDR1 is SGHTA and CDR2 is FQGTGA. V lost 0 bases to trimming and J lost 7 bases, with 9 bases between them. The CDR3 runs 13 residues. The CDR3 bases are TGTGCCAGCAGCTTAACGGGGCGTAGTGAAGCTTTCTTT. Translation: CASSLTGRSEAFF.

CDR3 sequence: CSAGRGGVAEAFF. The CDR3 DNA sequence: TGCAGTGCTGGGAGAGGGGGGGTCGCTGAAGCTTTCTTT. The V call is TRBV20-1, the J call TRBJ1-1, with D tentatively TRBD1 (6 bases). Germline assignment: CDR1 DFQATT and CDR2 SNEGSKA (reference sequence). This CDR3 comprises 13 residues. Trimming pared 5 bases from V and 6 bases from J, leaving 16 bases between.

The V gene is TRBV2, the J gene TRBJ1-6; tentative D call: TRBD1 (5 bases). The CDR3 length is 15 residues. The germline V gene encodes CDR1 SNHLY and CDR2 FYNNEI. V dropped 6 bases and J dropped 5 bases, with 14 bases sitting between them. CDR3 amino acids: CASRLDRVHNSPLHF. The CDR3 coding sequence is TGTGCCAGCAGACTCGACAGAGTACATAATTCACCCCTCCACTTT. Looking up the rest from reference TRBV2 and TRBJ1-6 gives the full variable domain: EPEVTQTPSHQVTQMGQEVILRCVPISNHLYFYWYRQILGQKVEFLVSFYNNEISEKSEIFDDQFSVERPDGSNFTLKIRSTKLEDSAMYFCASRLDRVHNSPLHFGNGTRLTVT.

This clonotype was detected ten times or more. The chain combines TRBV30 with TRBJ1-3, with 9 bases aligning to TRBD1. This CDR3 spans 13 amino acids. The germline gives CDR1 GTSNPN, CDR2 SVGIG (reference sequence). Unmatched junction bases numbered 6, after V lost 8 bases and J lost 4 bases. Here the CDR3 reads CAGTGGAGNTIYF. CDR3 nucleotides: TGTGCCGGAACAGGGGGCGCGGGAAACACCATATATTTT.

This clonotype occurred many times. The chain carries TRBV7-2 and TRBJ2-5, with a possible D match to TRBD2 (5 bases). The V gene lost 2 bases and the J gene lost 5 bases, with 15 bases spanning the gap. The germline gives CDR1 SGHTA, CDR2 FQGNSA. The CDR3 contains 15 residues. The CDR3 spells CASSLYRGRSETQYF. CDR3 DNA sequence: TGTGCCAGCAGCTTATACCGGGGAAGGAGTGAGACCCAGTACTTC.

This clonotype was counted ten times or more. The chain uses TRBV28 and TRBJ2-5; 7 positions match TRBD2. The CDR3 runs to 19 residues. CDR1 and CDR2 (germline): MDHEN, SYDVKM. V lost 4 bases to trimming and J lost 1 base; unmatched junction nucleotides: 18. The chain's CDR3 is CASSSVSRGDITLQETQYF. CDR3 nucleotides: TGTGCCAGCAGTTCTGTGAGTCGGGGGGATATTACGCTCCAAGAGACCCAGTACTTC. Together with reference TRBV28 and TRBJ2-5, the CDR3 gives the full variable domain: DVKVTQSSRYLVKRTGEKVFLECVQDMDHENMFWYRQDPGLGLRLIYFSYDVKMKEKGDIPEGYSVSREKKERFSLILESASTNQTSMYLCASSSVSRGDITLQETQYFGPGTRLLVL.

The sample holds a few counts of this clonotype. The V call is TRBV3-1, the J call TRBJ2-2, with D perhaps matching TRBD1 (6 bases). V lost 3 bases to trimming and J lost 6 bases, with 20 bases between them. Germline CDR1 is LGHDT and CDR2 is YNNKEL (reference sequence). This CDR3 spans 17 amino acids. This chain's CDR3 is CASSQAPGQLPPGELFF. CDR3 coding DNA: TGTGCCAGCAGCCAGGCTCCGGGACAACTTCCCCCCGGGGAGCTGTTTTTT.

The chain recombines TRBV4-3 with TRBJ2-7; no firm D call. Trimming pared 1 base from V and 3 bases from J, leaving 10 bases between. The germline gives CDR1 LGHNA, CDR2 YSLEER. This CDR3 comprises 14 residues. CDR3 nucleotides: TGCGCCAGCAGCCAAGGGAATCGACTCTACGAGCAGTACTTC. Amino acid sequence: CASSQGNRLYEQYF.

In the case of this clonotype: Sequence at one end of the junction differs from germline and may be a read error. V gene TRBV5-1 combines with J gene TRBJ2-3; 7 bases align to TRBD2. Per the germline V gene, CDR1 is SGHRS and CDR2 is YFSETQ. The CDR3 has 15 amino acids. CDR3 coding DNA: TGTGCCAGCAGCTTATACACGGCGGGAGAGGATACGCAGTATTTT. It is translated as CASSLYTAGEDTQYF.

The chain has TRBV2 and TRBJ1-5; weak D call: TRBD1 (5 bases). The CDR3 loop spans 15 amino acids. Looked up from germline, CDR1 is SNHLY and CDR2 is FYNNEI. Trimming shortened V by 6 bases and J by 7 bases, and 19 bases separated the two germline ends. CDR3 region: CASSSGGGRRQPQHF. CDR3 in DNA: TGTGCCAGCAGCTCGGGGGGGGGGAGGCGGCAGCCCCAGCATTTT.

V and J are TRBV6-1 and TRBJ2-1; perhaps TRBD2 as D (5 bases). Germline CDR1 reads MNHNS; CDR2 reads SASEGT. V lost 8 bases and J 3 bases, leaving 14 bases between the germline ends. The CDR3 extends over 14 amino acids. The CDR3 DNA is TGTGCCAGCGGCGGGCAGGAGAACTACAATGAGCAGTTCTTC. Translating it yields CASGGQENYNEQFF.

This clonotype occurred a few times. This sequence joins TRBV9 and TRBJ1-2, with 8 bases aligning to TRBD1. The CDR3 loop spans 15 amino acids. Germline V lookup: CDR1 SGDLS, CDR2 YYNGEE. V lost 4 bases, J lost 4 bases, and 9 bases stayed unmatched. CDR3 residues: CASSMPGQASYGYTF. In DNA, the CDR3 is TGTGCCAGCAGCATGCCGGGACAGGCCTCCTATGGCTACACCTTC.

A remark on this clonotype: It may be a read error: a sequence one base away is much more abundant. The chain couples TRBV9 to TRBJ2-5; TRBD2 aligns across 12 bases. CDR3 length equals 19 residues. The germline CDR1 and CDR2 sequences are SGDLS and YYNGEE. Losses at the gene ends were 0 bases for V and 3 bases for J; bases not matched to a gene: 12. CDR3 nucleotides: TGTGCCAGCAGCGTAGGGCCTAGCGGGGGGGCCAGGTGGGAAGAGACCCAGTACTTC. It translates to CASSVGPSGGARWEETQYF. Looking up the rest from reference TRBV9 and TRBJ2-5 gives the full variable domain: DSGVTQTPKHLITATGQRVTLRCSPRSGDLSVYWYQQSLDQGLQFLIQYYNGEERAKGNILERFSAQQFPDLHSELNLSSLELGDSALYFCASSVGPSGGARWEETQYFGPGTRLLVL.

This clonotype was seen many times. The chain recombines TRBV12-3 or TRBV12-4 with TRBJ1-1, with a possible D match to TRBD1 (5 bases). Trimming took off 3 bases at V and 0 bases at J, with 8 bases between the two ends. The CDR3 has 14 residues. DNA for the CDR3: TGTGCCAGCAGTTTCTCAGGGCTGAACACTGAAGCTTTCTTT. Translated: CASSFSGLNTEAFF.

This clonotype has at least ten counts. V gene TRBV7-3 combines with J gene TRBJ2-1, with 8 bases that match TRBD1. CDR3 size: 15 residues. V shed 4 bases and J 3 bases; nucleotides not matched to a gene: 5. The germline gives CDR1 SGHTA, CDR2 FQGTGA. CDR3: CASSSHGQGYNEQFF. CDR3 coding DNA: TGTGCCAGCAGCTCCCATGGACAGGGCTACAATGAGCAGTTCTTC.

Only a few counts were recorded for this clonotype. This chain joins TRBV4-2 and TRBJ2-2; 9 nucleotides match TRBD2. The CDR3 contains 16 residues. V lost 1 base to trimming and J lost 4 bases; unmatched junction nucleotides: 4. From germline, CDR1 is LGHNA and CDR2 YNFKEQ. Here the CDR3 reads CASSQVLAGATGELFF. The CDR3 DNA is TGTGCCAGCAGCCAAGTACTAGCGGGTGCCACCGGGGAGCTGTTTTTT.

Notes on this clonotype: Possible read error: a much larger clone is one base away. V and J are TRBV18 and TRBJ1-4; D ambiguous. The CDR3 has 15 residues. The germline CDR1 and CDR2 sequences are KGHSH and LQKENI. CDR3: CASSPAASRAEKLLF. The CDR3 DNA is TGTGCCAGCTCACCGGCGGCATCTCGTGCGGAAAAACTGCTTTTT.

This clonotype was seen only a few times. V gene TRBV9 combines with J gene TRBJ1-3; TRBD1 is a possible D gene (5 bases). There are 16 residues in the CDR3. V lost 5 bases to trimming and J lost 3 bases, with 18 bases between them. The germline gives CDR1 SGDLS, CDR2 YYNGEE. CDR3 sequence reads: CASSVSGTLVGNTIYF. The DNA of the CDR3 is TGTGCCAGCAGTGTTTCCGGGACGTTGGTTGGAAACACCATATATTTT. Filled out from reference TRBV9 and TRBJ1-3, the complete variable domain reads DSGVTQTPKHLITATGQRVTLRCSPRSGDLSVYWYQQSLDQGLQFLIQYYNGEERAKGNILERFSAQQFPDLHSELNLSSLELGDSALYFCASSVSGTLVGNTIYFGEGSWLTVV.

Points on this clonotype: A much larger clone sits a single nucleotide away, making a read error possible. The rearrangement uses TRBV6-1 and TRBJ1-5; no clear D gene. The V and J ends lost 5 bases and 3 bases respectively, with 11 bases between them. There are 14 residues in the CDR3. Germline lookup yields CDR1 MNHNS and CDR2 SASEGT. DNA for the CDR3: TGTGCCAGCAGTAACGGGATACCCAATCAGCCCCAGCATTTT. It codes for CASSNGIPNQPQHF.

In DNA form, the CDR3 reads TGTGCCAGCAGTATACGGAAAACTAGCGGGGCCACAGATACGCAGTATTTT. It encodes CASSIRKTSGATDTQYF. V and J are TRBV27 and TRBJ2-3; 10 bases agree with TRBD2. There are 17 residues in the CDR3. Germline CDR1 reads MNHEY; CDR2 reads SMNVEV (reference sequence). V was clipped by 5 bases and J by 2 bases; unmatched bases: 10.

This clonotype was seen many times. The V and J genes are TRBV18 and TRBJ1-2, with TRBD1 matching 10 bases. V dropped 3 bases and J dropped 4; count of bases not matched to a gene: 2. The CDR3 covers 14 residues. Germline CDR1 is KGHSH and CDR2 is LQKENI. CDR3 coding DNA: TGTGCCAGCTCACCGGGACAGGGGCTCTATGGCTACACCTTC. This codes for CASSPGQGLYGYTF.

V usage is TRBV18 and J usage is TRBJ2-7, with TRBD1 matching over 8 bases. The V and J ends lost 6 bases and 2 bases, in that order; junction bases with no gene match: 9. Germline lookup yields CDR1 KGHSH and CDR2 LQKENI. CDR3 length equals 15 residues. The CDR3 sequence is CASSRSGQATYEQYF. As DNA, the CDR3 is TGTGCCAGCTCCAGGTCGGGACAGGCTACCTACGAGCAGTACTTC. Using reference TRBV18 and TRBJ2-7 for the parts outside the CDR3, the full variable domain is NAGVMQNPRHLVRRRGQEARLRCSPMKGHSHVYWYRQLPEEGLKFMVYLQKENIIDESGMPKERFSAEFPKEGPSILRIQQVVRGDSAAYFCASSRSGQATYEQYFGPGTRLTVT.

This clonotype has just a few counts. This sequence joins TRBV20-1 and TRBJ1-4, with TRBD1 matching over 8 bases. Trimming at V came to 6 bases and at J to 2 bases, leaving 2 bases not matched to a gene. The CDR3 is 13 residues long. Germline CDR1 DFQATT, CDR2 SNEGSKA (reference sequence). The CDR3 nucleotides read TGCAGTGCAACAGGGGGGACTAATGAAAAACTGTTTTTT. Its protein is CSATGGTNEKLFF.

This chain links TRBV12-3 or TRBV12-4 with TRBJ2-7; 12 bases line up with TRBD1. The trim removed 5 bases at V and 7 bases at J, leaving 9 bases unmatched. The CDR3 totals 15 residues. CDR3 bases: TGTGCCAGCAGTAGACCGGGACAGGGGGCTGAAGAGCAGTACTTC. The encoded protein is CASSRPGQGAEEQYF.

This clonotype has at least ten counts. V is TRBV3-1 and J is TRBJ1-5; 7 nucleotides match TRBD1. V lost 5 bases and J lost 6; bases outside the gene matches: 4. Per germline, CDR1 LGHDT and CDR2 YNNKEL (reference sequence). The CDR3 runs 13 residues. The CDR3 sequence: CASSSNRGQPQHF. The CDR3 DNA reads TGTGCCAGCAGCTCGAACAGGGGTCAGCCCCAGCATTTT.

This clonotype was seen only a few times. The chain employs TRBV29-1 and TRBJ2-3; 10 bases are shared with TRBD2. Germline V gives CDR1 SQVTM, CDR2 ANQGSEA. CDR3 length: 15 amino acids. V lost 3 bases to trimming and J lost 6 bases; unmatched junction nucleotides: 9. The CDR3 reads CSVDFSGGARDTQYF. The CDR3 nucleotides are TGCAGCGTTGATTTCAGCGGGGGGGCAAGGGATACGCAGTATTTT.